The sequence of this T cell receptor (beta chain) was determined in a study of T cell responses to AZD1222 COVID-19 vaccine. This table comes from immunoSEQ multiplex PCR, and its TCRdb copy is limited to in-frame clones, with some not included. The sample contains about 140,000 clones, about 94% of which appear only once. Remarks on this clone: Its antigen is unknown.

The germline gives CDR1 SGHNT, CDR2 YYREEE (reference sequence). J gave up 4 bases and V 4 bases, and 8 bases lay outside the gene matches. CDR3 length equals 15 residues. Study findings and constraints: Donors were chiefly white British, with a greater number of females, and clonal diversity was perhaps underestimated. Unmutated regions of variants are reportedly targeted by nearly half of spike-specific TCRs. Repertoire samples came only from after the peak T cell response.

The rearrangement links TRBV5-4 to TRBJ1-1; 9 bases align to TRBD1. The sequence came from an adult who received the AZD1222 COVID-19 vaccine. Specimen: peripheral blood, collected 28 days after the second AZD1222 dose. The CDR3, as DNA: TGTGCCAGCAGCCTACAGGGGGCTGGGGGCACTGAAGCTTTCTTT. Translating gives CASSLQGAGGTEAFF.